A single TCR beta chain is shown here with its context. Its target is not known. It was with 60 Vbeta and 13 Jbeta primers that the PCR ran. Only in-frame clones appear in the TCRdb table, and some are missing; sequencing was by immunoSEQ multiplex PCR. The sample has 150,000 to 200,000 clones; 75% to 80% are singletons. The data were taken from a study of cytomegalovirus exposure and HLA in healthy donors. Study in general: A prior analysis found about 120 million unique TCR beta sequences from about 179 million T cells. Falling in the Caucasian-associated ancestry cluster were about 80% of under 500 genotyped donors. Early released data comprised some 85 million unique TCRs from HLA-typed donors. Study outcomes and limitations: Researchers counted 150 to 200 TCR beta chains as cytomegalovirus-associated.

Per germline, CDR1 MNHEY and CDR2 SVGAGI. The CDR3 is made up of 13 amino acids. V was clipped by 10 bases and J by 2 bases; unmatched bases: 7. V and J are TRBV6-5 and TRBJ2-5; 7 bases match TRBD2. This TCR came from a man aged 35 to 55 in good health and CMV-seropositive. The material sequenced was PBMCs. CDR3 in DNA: TGTGCCACCGCACGGGAGGCGCAAGAGACCCAGTACTTC. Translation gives CATAREAQETQYF.